The sequence of this T cell receptor beta chain was determined in a study of blood T cell repertoires in COVID-19. Study summary: Acute-phase and convalescent COVID-19 samples originated in the United States, Italy and Spain. Sample material is recorded as cDNA or gDNA derived from T cells, B-cell-depleted T cells, or PBMCs.

Original processing methods: How many nucleated cells were present was estimated from reference gene primer amplification. Sequenced by immunoSEQ multiplex PCR; TCRdb stores in-frame clones only, minus some. V, J and clone size derive from that table, while D and trimming were established from the DNA sequence. The sample has about 370,000 clones, nearly 90% seen once; the top ten hold about 6.5%. The germline V gene has CDR1 KGHSH and CDR2 LQKENI. Trimming removed 3 bases from V and 3 bases from J, with 15 bases in between. This CDR3 is built from 16 residues. This clonotype was sampled from a man aged 18 to 30 with active or convalescent COVID-19. Sequenced material: peripheral blood. The chain joins TRBV18 to TRBJ2-1; D not certain. CDR3 sequence (DNA): TGTGCCAGCTCACCGGAGATAGACCTAAGCTACAATGAGCAGTTCTTC. Its protein is CASSPEIDLSYNEQFF.